The text below deals with one TCR beta chain. This record belongs to a study of blood T cell repertoires in COVID-19. Whole-study context: Both acute and convalescent COVID-19 samples were obtained from the United States, Italy and Spain. From T cells, B-cell-depleted T cells, or PBMCs came the material, which was cDNA or gDNA.

Germline CDR1 reads KGHDR; CDR2 reads SFDVKD. V lost 9 bases to trimming and J lost 3 bases, with 8 bases between them. There are 12 residues in the CDR3. Original processing notes: From reference gene primer amplification, estimates of nucleated cell counts were derived. Method: immunoSEQ multiplex PCR; TCRdb's copy keeps in-frame clones and lacks some. V, J and clone size were drawn from that table, and D and trimming were deduced from the DNA. The table lists under 150,000 clones, 84% of them singletons. This rearrangement joins TRBV24-1 to TRBJ1-3; D is undetermined. The receptor was derived from a human donor in a cohort sampled during active COVID-19. The sample taken for sequencing was peripheral blood. In nucleotides, the CDR3 is TGTGCCACCTCCTCGGGTGGAAACACCATATATTTT. As protein: CATSSGGNTIYF.